This note documents a single T cell receptor beta chain sequence. No antigen is known for it. These data come from a study of beta chain features in type 1 diabetes. Each population that was sorted was more than 95% pure. Broader study findings: People with Type 1 diabetes carried modestly yet significantly shorter TCRB CDR3s in all four CD4+ subsets. VDJ junctions sequenced from type 1 diabetes patients showed fewer insertions and more deletions.

Sequenced material consisted of expressed TCRB transcripts (all of the isolated RNA was reverse transcribed). Here immunoSEQ multiplex PCR was the method, and the copy in TCRdb shows in-frame clones only, minus some. The sample gives 680,000 or so clones, roughly 13% of which show up once; approximately 0.02% is in the top ten. The CDR3 is made up of 13 amino acids. Germline V CDR1 and CDR2: SGHVS, FQNEAQ. Trimming pared 1 base from V and 2 bases from J, leaving 5 bases between. The sequence was obtained from a man aged 18 to 35 with type 1 diabetes. The V call is TRBV7-8, the J call TRBJ1-1, with unresolved D. The sequencing sample was made of naive CD4+ T cells from blood. CDR3 in amino acids: CASSLVDNTEAFF. For the CDR3, the DNA is TGTGCCAGCAGCTTAGTTGACAACACTGAAGCTTTCTTT.